This T cell receptor (beta chain) comes out of a study of CD8+CD57+ T cells in acquired aplastic anemia. Study information: For CD4+ cells, healthy donors had an average of about 10 million reads.

Trimming stripped 2 bases from V and 2 bases from J, with 21 bases between. The CDR3 is 18 residues long. CDR1 and CDR2 from the germline V gene are MNHEY and SVGEGT. A word on this clonotype: The target antigen is unknown.

TCR beta VDJ and CDR3 profiles were obtained from a genomic DNA template. In TCRdb, the reads were re-called with MiXCR into one record per CDR3 protein. The sample holds 150,000 to 200,000 distinct CDR3 sequences, 55% to 80% seen once. The study's findings and limits: Both patients and controls carried the same twenty-nine CD8+ CDR3 sequences.

This receptor was taken from a human donor in good health. The sequenced material came from sorted CD4+, CD8+, or CD8+CD57+ T cells (not recorded which) from PBMCs. The chain is built from TRBV6-2 or TRBV6-3 and TRBJ1-1; the D gene is possibly TRBD1 (5 bases). The CDR3 bases are TGTGCCAGCAGTTACGGGGCGTGGATCTCCGGGGAAAACACTGAAGCTTTCTTT. Residues: CASSYGAWISGENTEAFF.